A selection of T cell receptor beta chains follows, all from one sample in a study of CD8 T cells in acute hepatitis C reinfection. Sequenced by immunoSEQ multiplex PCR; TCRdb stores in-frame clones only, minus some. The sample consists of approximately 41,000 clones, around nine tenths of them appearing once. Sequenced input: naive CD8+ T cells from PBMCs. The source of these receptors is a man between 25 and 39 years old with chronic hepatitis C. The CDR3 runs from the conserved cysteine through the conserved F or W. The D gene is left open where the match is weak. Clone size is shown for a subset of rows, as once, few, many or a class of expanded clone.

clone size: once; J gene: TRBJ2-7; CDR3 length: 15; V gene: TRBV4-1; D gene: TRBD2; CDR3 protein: CASSPLSGVLYEQYF; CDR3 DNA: TGCGCCAGCAGCCCCTTGAGCGGGGTCTTGTACGAGCAGTACTTC
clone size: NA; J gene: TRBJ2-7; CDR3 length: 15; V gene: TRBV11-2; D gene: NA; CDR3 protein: CASSLSEAGHYEQYF; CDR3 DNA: TGTGCCAGCAGCTTAAGCGAAGCGGGCCATTACGAGCAGTACTTC
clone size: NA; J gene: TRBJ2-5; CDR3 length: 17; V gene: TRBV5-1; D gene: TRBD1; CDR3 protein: CASSLALFGDSQETQYF; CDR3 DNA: TGCGCCAGCAGCTTGGCCCTCTTTGGGGACAGTCAAGAGACCCAGTACTTC
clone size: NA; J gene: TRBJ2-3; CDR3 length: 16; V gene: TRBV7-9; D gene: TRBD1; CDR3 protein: CASLEGTGGPKDTQYF; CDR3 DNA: TGTGCCTCCCTCGAGGGGACAGGGGGTCCGAAAGATACGCAGTATTTT
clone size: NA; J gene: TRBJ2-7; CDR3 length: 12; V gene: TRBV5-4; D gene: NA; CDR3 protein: CASSLDAMEQYF; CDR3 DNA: TGTGCCAGCAGCTTGGACGCGATGGAGCAGTACTTC
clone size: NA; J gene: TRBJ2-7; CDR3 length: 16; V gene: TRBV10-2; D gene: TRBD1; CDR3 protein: CASSESSPGQIYEQYF; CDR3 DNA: TGCGCCAGCAGTGAGTCGAGTCCGGGACAGATTTACGAGCAGTACTTC
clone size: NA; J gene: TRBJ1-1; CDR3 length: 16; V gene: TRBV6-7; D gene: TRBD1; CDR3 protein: CASSSRDRWRVTEAFF; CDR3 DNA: TGTGCCAGCAGTTCCCGGGACAGGTGGAGGGTCACTGAAGCTTTCTTT
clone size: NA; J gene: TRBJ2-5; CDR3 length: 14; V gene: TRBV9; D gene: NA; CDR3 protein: CASSVNQNKVGQYF; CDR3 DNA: TGTGCCAGCAGCGTGAACCAGAACAAGGTGGGCCAGTACTTC
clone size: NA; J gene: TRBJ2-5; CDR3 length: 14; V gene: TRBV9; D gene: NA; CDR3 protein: CASSEPGHPETQYF; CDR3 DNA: TGTGCCAGCAGCGAGCCGGGACACCCAGAGACCCAGTACTTC
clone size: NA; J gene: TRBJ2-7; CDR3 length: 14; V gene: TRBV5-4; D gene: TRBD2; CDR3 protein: CASSLDQRDYEQYF; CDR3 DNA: TGTGCCAGCAGCTTGGACCAGCGGGATTACGAGCAGTACTTC
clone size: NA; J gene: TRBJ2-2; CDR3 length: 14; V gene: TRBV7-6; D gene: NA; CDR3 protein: CAGRSFADTGELFF; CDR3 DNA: TGTGCCGGAAGGTCGTTTGCGGACACCGGGGAGCTGTTTTTT
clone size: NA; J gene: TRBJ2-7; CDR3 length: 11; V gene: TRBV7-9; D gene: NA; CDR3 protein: CASSPSYEQYF; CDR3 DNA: TGTGCCAGCAGCCCCTCGTACGAGCAGTACTTC
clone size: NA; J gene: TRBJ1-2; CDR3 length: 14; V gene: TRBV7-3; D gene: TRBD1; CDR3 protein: CASSLGQGDYGYTF; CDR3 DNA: TGTGCCAGCAGCTTAGGACAGGGGGACTATGGCTACACCTTC
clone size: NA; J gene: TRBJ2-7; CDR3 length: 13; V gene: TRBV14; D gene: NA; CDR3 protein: CASSPVSSYEQYF; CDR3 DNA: TGTGCCAGCAGCCCAGTGAGCTCCTACGAGCAGTACTTC
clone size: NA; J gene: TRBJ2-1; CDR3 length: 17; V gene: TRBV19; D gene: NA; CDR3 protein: CASSIGSLGRTDNEQFF; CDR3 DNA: TGTGCCAGTAGTATAGGATCCCTCGGTCGTACGGACAATGAGCAGTTCTTC
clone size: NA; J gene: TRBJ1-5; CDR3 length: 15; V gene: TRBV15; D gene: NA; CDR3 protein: CATGSGVYSNQPQHF; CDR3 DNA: TGTGCCACCGGGTCAGGGGTATATAGCAATCAGCCCCAGCATTTT
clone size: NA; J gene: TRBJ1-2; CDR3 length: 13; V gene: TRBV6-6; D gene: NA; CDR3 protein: CASSPLPGHGYTF; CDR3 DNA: TGTGCCAGCAGTCCCCTCCCAGGGCATGGCTACACCTTC
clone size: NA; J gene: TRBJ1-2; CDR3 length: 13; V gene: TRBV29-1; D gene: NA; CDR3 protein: CSAEGKDDYGYTF; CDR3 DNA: TGCAGCGCTGAGGGGAAGGACGACTATGGCTACACCTTC
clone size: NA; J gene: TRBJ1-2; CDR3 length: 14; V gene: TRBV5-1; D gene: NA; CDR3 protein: CASSLNRASYGYTF; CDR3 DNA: TGCGCCAGCAGCTTGAATAGGGCCTCCTATGGCTACACCTTC
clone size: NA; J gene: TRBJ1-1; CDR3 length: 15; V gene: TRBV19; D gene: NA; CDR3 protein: CATSPRRVRNTEAFF; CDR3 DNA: TGTGCCACCTCCCCCCGCAGGGTGAGGAACACTGAAGCTTTCTTT
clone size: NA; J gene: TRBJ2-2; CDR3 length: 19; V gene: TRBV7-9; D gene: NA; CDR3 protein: CASSSPTTPGHTNTGELFF; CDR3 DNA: TGTGCCAGCAGCTCGCCCACGACTCCGGGACACACGAACACCGGGGAGCTGTTTTTT
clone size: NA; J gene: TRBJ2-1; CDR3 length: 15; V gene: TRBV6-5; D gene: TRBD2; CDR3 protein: CASSQTSRTYNEQFF; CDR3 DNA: TGTGCCAGCAGTCAGACTAGCCGGACGTACAATGAGCAGTTCTTC
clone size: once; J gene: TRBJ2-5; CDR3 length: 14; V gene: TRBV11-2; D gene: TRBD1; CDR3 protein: CASTLDRDQETQYF; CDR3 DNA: TGTGCCAGCACTCTGGACAGGGACCAAGAGACCCAGTACTTC
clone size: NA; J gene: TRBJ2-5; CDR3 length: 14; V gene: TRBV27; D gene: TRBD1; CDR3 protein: CASSSTGGWETQYF; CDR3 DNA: TGTGCCAGCAGTTCGACAGGGGGCTGGGAGACCCAGTACTTC
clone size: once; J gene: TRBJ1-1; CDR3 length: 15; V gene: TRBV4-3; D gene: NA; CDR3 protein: CASSQHVGANTEAFF; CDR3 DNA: TGCGCCAGCAGCCAACATGTAGGGGCGAACACTGAAGCTTTCTTT
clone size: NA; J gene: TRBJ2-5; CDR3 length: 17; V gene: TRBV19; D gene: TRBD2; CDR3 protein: CASSALLAGGPQETQYF; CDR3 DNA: TGTGCCAGTAGTGCCCTTCTAGCGGGGGGGCCTCAAGAGACCCAGTACTTC